This T cell receptor (beta chain) was retrieved from a study of identifying expanded T cells in peripheral blood. Collection occurred without any documented infections or immune events in donors. Concerning this clone itself: Its antigen remains unknown.

Assay: immunoSEQ multiplex PCR; the TCRdb copy retains only in-frame clones and omits some. Among about 90,000 clones listed, 88% were seen once. The study's findings and limits: Approximately two-week clone count variance significantly increased as total template count grew.

The length of the CDR3 is 14 residues. The ends were cut back, 6 bases at V and 5 bases at J, with 16 bases in the middle. CDR1 MNHEY and CDR2 SMNVEV come from the germline V gene (reference sequence). The sequenced sample consisted of blood. This TCR came from a person between 18 and 69 years old in good health. The gene calls are TRBV27 and TRBJ1-2; possible D gene TRBD1, 5 bases. This chain's CDR3 is CASSPWGTSYGYTF. The DNA of the CDR3 is TGTGCCAGCAGCCCCTGGGGCACTTCATATGGCTACACCTTC.